This T cell receptor (beta chain) was obtained from a study of T-cell reconstitution after alpha-beta-depleted transplantation in children. The library targeted TCRbeta and was prepared with unique molecular identifiers. Via MiXCR, TCRdb re-called the PCR reads, giving one row per CDR3 protein. The table shows about 400,000 distinct CDR3 sequences, with roughly 21% occurring only once. The CDR3 length is 13 residues. Germline CDR1 SEHNR, CDR2 FQNEAQ (reference sequence). The V end was cut by 0 bases, the J end by 8 bases, with 8 bases between. The origin of this receptor is a human donor who donated a stem cell graft to a child with acute myeloid leukemia. The chain links TRBV7-9 to TRBJ2-1; tentatively, D is TRBD1 (5 bases). The starting material was PBMCs from the stem cell graft donor, obtained from the stem cell graft. DNA of the CDR3: TGTGCCAGCAGCTTAGCGTCAGGGCATGAGCAGTTCTTC. This encodes CASSLASGHEQFF.